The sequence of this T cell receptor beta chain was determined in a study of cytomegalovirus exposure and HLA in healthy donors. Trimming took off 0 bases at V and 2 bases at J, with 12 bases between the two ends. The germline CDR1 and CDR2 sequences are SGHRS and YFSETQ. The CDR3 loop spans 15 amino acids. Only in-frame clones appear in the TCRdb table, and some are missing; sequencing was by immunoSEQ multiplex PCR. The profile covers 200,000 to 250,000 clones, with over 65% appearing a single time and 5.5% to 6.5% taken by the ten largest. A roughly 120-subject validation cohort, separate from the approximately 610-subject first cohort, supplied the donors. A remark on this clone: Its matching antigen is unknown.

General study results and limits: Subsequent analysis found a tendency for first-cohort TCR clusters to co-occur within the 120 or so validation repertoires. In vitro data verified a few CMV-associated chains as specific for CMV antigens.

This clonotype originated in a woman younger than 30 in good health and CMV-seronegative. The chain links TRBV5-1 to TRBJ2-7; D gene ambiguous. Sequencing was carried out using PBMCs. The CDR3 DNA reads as TGCGCCAGCAGCTTGGTCCAGAGGCGGACCTACGAGCAGTACTTC. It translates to CASSLVQRRTYEQYF.